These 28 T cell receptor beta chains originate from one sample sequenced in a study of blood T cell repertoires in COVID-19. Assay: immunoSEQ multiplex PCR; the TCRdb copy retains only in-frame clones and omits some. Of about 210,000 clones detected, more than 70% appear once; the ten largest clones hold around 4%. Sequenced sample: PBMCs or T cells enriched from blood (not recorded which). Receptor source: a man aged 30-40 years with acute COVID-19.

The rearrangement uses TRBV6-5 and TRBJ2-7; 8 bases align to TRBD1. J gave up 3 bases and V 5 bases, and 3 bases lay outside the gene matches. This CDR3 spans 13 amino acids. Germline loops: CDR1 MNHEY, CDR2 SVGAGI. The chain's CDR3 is CASSPGQVYEQYF. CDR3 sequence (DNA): TGTGCCAGCAGTCCGGGACAGGTCTACGAGCAGTACTTC.

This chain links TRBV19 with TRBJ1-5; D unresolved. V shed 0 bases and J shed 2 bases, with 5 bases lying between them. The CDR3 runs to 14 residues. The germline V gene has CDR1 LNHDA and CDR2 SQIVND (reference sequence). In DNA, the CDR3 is TGTGCCAGTAGTATAGAAGCGGGCAATCAGCCCCAGCATTTT. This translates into CASSIEAGNQPQHF.

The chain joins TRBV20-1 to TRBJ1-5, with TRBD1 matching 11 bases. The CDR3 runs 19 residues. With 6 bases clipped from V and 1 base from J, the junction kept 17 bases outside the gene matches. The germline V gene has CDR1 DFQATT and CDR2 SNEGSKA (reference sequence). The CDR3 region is CSASPTGTGGTRSNQPQHF. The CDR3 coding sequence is TGCAGTGCGAGTCCCACCGGGACAGGGGGGACGAGGAGCAATCAGCCCCAGCATTTT.

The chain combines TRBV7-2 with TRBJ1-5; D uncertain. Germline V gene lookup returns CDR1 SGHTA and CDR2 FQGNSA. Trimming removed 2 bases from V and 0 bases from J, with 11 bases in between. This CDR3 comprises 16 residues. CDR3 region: CASSLTIGDSNQPQHF. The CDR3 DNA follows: TGTGCCAGCAGCTTAACCATCGGGGATAGCAATCAGCCCCAGCATTTT.

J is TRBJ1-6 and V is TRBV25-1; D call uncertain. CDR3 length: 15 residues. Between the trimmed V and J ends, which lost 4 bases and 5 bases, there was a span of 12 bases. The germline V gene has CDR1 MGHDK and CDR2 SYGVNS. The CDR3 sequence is CASSGGPGDNSPLHF. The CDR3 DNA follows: TGTGCCAGCAGTGGAGGGCCAGGCGATAATTCACCCCTCCACTTT.

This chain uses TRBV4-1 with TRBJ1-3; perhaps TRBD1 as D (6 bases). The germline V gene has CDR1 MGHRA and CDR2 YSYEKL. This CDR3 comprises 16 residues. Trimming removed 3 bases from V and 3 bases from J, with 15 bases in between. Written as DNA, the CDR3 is TGCGCCAGCAGCCAGGGCGGACAGCCCATTGGAAACACCATATATTTT. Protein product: CASSQGGQPIGNTIYF.

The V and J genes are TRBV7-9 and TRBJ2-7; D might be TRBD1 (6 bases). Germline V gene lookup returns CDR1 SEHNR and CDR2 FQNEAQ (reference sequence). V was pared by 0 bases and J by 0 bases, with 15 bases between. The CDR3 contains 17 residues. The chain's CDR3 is CASSLAGPGAYSYEQYF. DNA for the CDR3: TGTGCCAGCAGCTTAGCGGGCCCAGGGGCTTACTCCTACGAGCAGTACTTC.

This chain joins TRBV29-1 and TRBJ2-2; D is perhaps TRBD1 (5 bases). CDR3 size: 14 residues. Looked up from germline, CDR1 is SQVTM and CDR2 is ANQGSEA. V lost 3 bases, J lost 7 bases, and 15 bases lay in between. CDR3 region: CSVEGQGPGGELFF. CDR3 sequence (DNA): TGCAGCGTTGAGGGGCAGGGCCCGGGCGGGGAGCTGTTTTTT.

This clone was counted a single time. The CDR3 region is CASSPRRRGSRVDEQFF. As DNA, the CDR3 is TGTGCCAGCAGCCCTCGAAGGCGGGGGAGTCGGGTCGATGAGCAGTTCTTC. This chain connects TRBV5-6 to TRBJ2-1; 7 nucleotides agree with TRBD2. V lost 4 bases, J lost 8 bases, and 18 bases stayed unmatched. Germline V gives CDR1 SGHDT, CDR2 YYEEEE. CDR3 length: 17 amino acids.

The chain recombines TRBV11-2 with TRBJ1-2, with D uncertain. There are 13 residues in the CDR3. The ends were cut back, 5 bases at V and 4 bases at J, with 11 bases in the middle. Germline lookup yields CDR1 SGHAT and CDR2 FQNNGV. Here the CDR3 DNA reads TGTGCCAGCAGCCCGTTAGAGAGCTATGGCTACACCTTC. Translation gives CASSPLESYGYTF.

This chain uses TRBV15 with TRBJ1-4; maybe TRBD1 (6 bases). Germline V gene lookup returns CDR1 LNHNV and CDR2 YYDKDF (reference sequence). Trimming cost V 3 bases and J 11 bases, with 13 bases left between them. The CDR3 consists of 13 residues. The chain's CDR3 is CATSSVRGGKLFF. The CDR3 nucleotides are TGTGCCACCAGCAGCGTAAGGGGGGGGAAACTGTTTTTT.

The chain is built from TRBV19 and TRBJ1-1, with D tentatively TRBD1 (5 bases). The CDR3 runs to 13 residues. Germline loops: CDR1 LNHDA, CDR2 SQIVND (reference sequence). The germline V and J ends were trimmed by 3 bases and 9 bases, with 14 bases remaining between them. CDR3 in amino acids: CASSIQGGGKAFF. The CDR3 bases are TGTGCCAGTAGTATTCAGGGAGGAGGTAAAGCTTTCTTT.

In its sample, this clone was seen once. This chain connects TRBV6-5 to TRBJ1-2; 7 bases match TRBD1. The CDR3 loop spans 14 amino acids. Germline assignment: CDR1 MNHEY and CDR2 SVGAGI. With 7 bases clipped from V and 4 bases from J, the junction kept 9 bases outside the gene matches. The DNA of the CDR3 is TGTGCCAGCACCAAGACAGGGACTCTCTATGGCTACACCTTC. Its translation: CASTKTGTLYGYTF.

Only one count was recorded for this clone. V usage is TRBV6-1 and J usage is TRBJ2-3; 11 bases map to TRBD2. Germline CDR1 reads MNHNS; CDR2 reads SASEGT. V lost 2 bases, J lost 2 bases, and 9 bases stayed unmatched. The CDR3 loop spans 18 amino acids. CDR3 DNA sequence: TGTGCCAGCAGTGAATGGGGGACTAGCGGTCCCGACACAGATACGCAGTATTTT. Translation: CASSEWGTSGPDTDTQYF.

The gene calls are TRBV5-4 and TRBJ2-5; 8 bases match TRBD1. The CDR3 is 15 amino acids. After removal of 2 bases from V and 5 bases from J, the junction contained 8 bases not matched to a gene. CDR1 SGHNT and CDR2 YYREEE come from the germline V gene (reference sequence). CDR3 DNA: TGTGCCAGCAGCTTCGAGCAGGGGGCGGGGGAGACCCAGTACTTC. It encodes CASSFEQGAGETQYF.

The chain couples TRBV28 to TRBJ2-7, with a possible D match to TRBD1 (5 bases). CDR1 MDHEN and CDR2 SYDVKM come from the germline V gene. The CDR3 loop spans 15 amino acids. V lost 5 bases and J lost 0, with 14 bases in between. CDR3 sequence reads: CASSEQAFFSYEQYF. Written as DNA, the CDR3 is TGTGCCAGCAGTGAACAGGCTTTTTTCTCCTACGAGCAGTACTTC.

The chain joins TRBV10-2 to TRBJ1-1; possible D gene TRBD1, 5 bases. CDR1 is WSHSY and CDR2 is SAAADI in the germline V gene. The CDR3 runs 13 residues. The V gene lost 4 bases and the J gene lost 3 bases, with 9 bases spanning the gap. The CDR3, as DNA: TGCGCCAGCAGTGGTGTAGGGGACACTGAAGCTTTCTTT. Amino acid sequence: CASSGVGDTEAFF.

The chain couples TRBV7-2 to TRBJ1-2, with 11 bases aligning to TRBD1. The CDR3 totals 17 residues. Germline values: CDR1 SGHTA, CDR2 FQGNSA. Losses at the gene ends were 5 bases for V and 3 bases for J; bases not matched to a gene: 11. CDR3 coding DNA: TGTGCCAGCAGCCAAAGACCGGGACAGGGGGATCACTATGGCTACACCTTC. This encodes CASSQRPGQGDHYGYTF. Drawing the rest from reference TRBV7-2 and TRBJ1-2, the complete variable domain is GAGVSQSPSNKVTEKGKDVELRCDPISGHTALYWYRQSLGQGLEFLIYFQGNSAPDKSGLPSDRFSAERTGGSVSTLTIQRTQQEDSAVYLCASSQRPGQGDHYGYTFGSGTRLTVV.

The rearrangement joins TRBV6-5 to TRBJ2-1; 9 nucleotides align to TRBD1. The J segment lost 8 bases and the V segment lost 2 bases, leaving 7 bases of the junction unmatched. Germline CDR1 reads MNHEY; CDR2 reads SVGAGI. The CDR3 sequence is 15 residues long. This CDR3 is CASSYPGTGLHEQFF. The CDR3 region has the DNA TGTGCCAGCAGTTACCCCGGGACAGGGCTCCATGAGCAGTTCTTC.

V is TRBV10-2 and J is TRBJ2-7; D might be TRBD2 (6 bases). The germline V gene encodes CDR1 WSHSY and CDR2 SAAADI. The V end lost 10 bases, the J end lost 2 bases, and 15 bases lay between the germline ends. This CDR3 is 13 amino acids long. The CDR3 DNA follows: TGCGCCACCGGCCCGGGGGTGGCCTACGAGCAGTACTTC. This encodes CATGPGVAYEQYF.

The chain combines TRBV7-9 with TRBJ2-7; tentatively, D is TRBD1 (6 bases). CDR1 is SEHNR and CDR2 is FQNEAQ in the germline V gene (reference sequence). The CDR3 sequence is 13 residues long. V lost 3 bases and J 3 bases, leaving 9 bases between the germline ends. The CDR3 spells CASSLDSYYEQYF. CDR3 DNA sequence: TGTGCCAGCAGCTTGGACAGTTACTACGAGCAGTACTTC.

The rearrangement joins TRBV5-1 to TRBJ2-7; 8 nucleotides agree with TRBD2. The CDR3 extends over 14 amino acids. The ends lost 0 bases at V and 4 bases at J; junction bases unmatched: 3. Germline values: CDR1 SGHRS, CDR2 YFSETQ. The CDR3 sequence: CASSLGTSLYEQYF. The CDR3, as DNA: TGCGCCAGCAGCTTGGGGACTAGCCTGTACGAGCAGTACTTC.

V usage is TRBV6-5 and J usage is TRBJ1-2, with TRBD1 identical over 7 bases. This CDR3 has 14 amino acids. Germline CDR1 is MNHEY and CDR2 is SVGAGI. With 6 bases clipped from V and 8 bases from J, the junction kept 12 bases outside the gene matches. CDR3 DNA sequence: TGTGCCAGCAGGTACCGACAGGGTAGTAACGGCTACACCTTC. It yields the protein CASRYRQGSNGYTF.

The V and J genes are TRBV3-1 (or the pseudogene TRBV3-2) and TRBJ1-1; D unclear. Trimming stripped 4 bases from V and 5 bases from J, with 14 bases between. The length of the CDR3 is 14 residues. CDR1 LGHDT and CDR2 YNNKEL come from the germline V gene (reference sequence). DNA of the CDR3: TGTGCCAGCAGCCCCCGAGAGGGTAAAACTGAAGCTTTCTTT. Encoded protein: CASSPREGKTEAFF.

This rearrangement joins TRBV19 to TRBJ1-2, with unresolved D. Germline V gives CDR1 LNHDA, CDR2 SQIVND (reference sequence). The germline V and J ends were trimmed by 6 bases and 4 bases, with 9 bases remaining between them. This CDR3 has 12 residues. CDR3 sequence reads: CASSYSTYGYTF. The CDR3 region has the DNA TGTGCCAGTAGCTACAGCACCTATGGCTACACCTTC.

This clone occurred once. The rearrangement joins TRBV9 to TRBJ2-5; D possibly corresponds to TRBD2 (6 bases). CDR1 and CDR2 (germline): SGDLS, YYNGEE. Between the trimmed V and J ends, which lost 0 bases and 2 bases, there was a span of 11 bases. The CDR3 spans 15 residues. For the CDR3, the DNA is TGTGCCAGCAGCGTAGGAGGCGGGGTGCAAGAGACCCAGTACTTC. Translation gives CASSVGGGVQETQYF. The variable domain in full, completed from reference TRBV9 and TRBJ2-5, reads DSGVTQTPKHLITATGQRVTLRCSPRSGDLSVYWYQQSLDQGLQFLIQYYNGEERAKGNILERFSAQQFPDLHSELNLSSLELGDSALYFCASSVGGGVQETQYFGPGTRLLVL.

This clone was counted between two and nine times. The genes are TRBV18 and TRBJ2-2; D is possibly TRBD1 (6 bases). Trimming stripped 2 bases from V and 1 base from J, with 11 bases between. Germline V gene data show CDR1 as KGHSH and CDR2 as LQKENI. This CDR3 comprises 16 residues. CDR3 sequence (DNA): TGTGCCAGCTCACCATATTACAGGGTGAACACCGGGGAGCTGTTTTTT. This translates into CASSPYYRVNTGELFF.

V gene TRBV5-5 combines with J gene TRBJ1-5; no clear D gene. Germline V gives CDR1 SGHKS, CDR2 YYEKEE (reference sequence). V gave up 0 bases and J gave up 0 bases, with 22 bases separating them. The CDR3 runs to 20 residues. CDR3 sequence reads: CASSLGGQPTFAHSNQPQHF. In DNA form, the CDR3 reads TGTGCCAGCAGCTTGGGTGGGCAGCCGACATTCGCACATAGCAATCAGCCCCAGCATTTT.